Listed below are T cell receptor beta chains from one sample, sequenced in a study of cytomegalovirus exposure and HLA in healthy donors. TCRdb's copy holds only in-frame clones and misses some; the assay was immunoSEQ multiplex PCR. This table holds tens of thousands of clones, 65% to 70% found once. The sequencing sample was made of PBMCs. These receptors were collected from a woman aged 25 to 39 in good health and CMV-seronegative. Each CDR3 is given with its conserved first and last residue. A D gene is named only where the DNA matches it firmly. Not all rows give a size; the values are once, few, many and, for expanded clones, a class.

>15|TRBJ1-2|TRBD1|-|TRBV30
CAWSLRTGGISGYTF
TGTGCCTGGAGTCTTCGGACAGGGGGTATAAGTGGCTACACCTTC
>15|TRBJ1-1|TRBD1|-|TRBV7-9
CASSYTGTGDTEAFF
TGTGCCAGCAGCTATACCGGGACAGGGGACACTGAAGCTTTCTTT
>14|TRBJ1-1|TRBD1|-|TRBV18
CASSQGGRNTEAFF
TGTGCCAGCTCACAAGGGGGCAGGAACACTGAAGCTTTCTTT
>16|TRBJ2-3|TRBD2|few|TRBV6-1
CASSEVTSGSTDTQYF
TGTGCCAGCAGTGAAGTGACTAGCGGAAGCACAGATACGCAGTATTTT
>15|TRBJ2-3|TRBD2|-|TRBV13
CASSLRVAGPDTQYF
TGTGCCAGCAGCCTCCGGGTAGCGGGGCCGGATACGCAGTATTTT
>15|TRBJ2-7|TRBD2|once|TRBV4-1
CASSLGVGGAGGQYF
TGCGCCAGCAGCCTCGGAGTAGGGGGAGCGGGGGGCCAGTACTTC
>14|TRBJ1-5|TRBD1|few|TRBV6-5
CASSQTSGGPPQHF
TGTGCCAGCAGTCAAACATCAGGGGGTCCCCCCCAGCATTTT
>15|TRBJ1-2|-|-|TRBV6-1
CASSEALSRDYGYTF
TGTGCCAGCAGTGAGGCCCTCTCCAGGGACTATGGCTACACCTTC
>15|TRBJ2-5|-|once|TRBV4-1
CASSQEGRVTETQYF
TGCGCCAGCAGCCAAGAGGGGCGCGTGACAGAGACCCAGTACTTC
>14|TRBJ1-2|-|-|TRBV6-1
CASSDLRVPYGYTF
TGTGCCAGCAGTGATTTGCGAGTTCCCTATGGCTACACCTTC
>15|TRBJ1-1|-|few|TRBV6-6
CASSYGGAGDTEAFF
TGTGCCAGCAGTTACGGGGGGGCCGGGGACACTGAAGCTTTCTTT
>13|TRBJ2-7|-|-|TRBV5-4
CASSATGSYEQYF
TGTGCCAGCAGCGCGACAGGCTCCTACGAGCAGTACTTC
>18|TRBJ2-3|TRBD2|few|TRBV5-4
CASSSRGASGERTDTQYF
TGTGCCAGCAGCTCGCGTGGTGCTAGCGGGGAACGCACAGATACGCAGTATTTT
>15|TRBJ2-3|TRBD2|few|TRBV6-5
CASSPLAGGPDTQYF
TGTGCCAGCAGTCCCCTAGCGGGGGGGCCGGATACGCAGTATTTT
>16|TRBJ2-7|TRBD1|-|TRBV9
CASSVGLGTGSYEQYF
TGTGCCAGCAGCGTAGGCCTCGGGACAGGGAGTTACGAGCAGTACTTC
>14|TRBJ1-4|-|few|TRBV28
CASSGGATNEKLFF
TGTGCCAGCAGCGGAGGGGCAACTAATGAAAAACTGTTTTTT
>16|TRBJ2-1|TRBD2|-|TRBV7-2
CASSPRWSGGVGEQFF
TGTGCCAGCAGCCCTCGTTGGTCGGGGGGTGTCGGTGAGCAGTTCTTC
>15|TRBJ2-7|TRBD1|-|TRBV4-1
CASSSIGQGLNEQYF
TGCGCCAGCAGCTCCATCGGACAGGGGTTGAACGAGCAGTACTTC
>16|TRBJ2-6|-|-|TRBV7-3
CASSIGMISGANVLTF
TGTGCCAGCAGCATCGGGATGATCTCTGGGGCCAACGTCCTGACTTTC
>17|TRBJ2-2|-|-|TRBV7-9
CASSSAAGRPNTGELFF
TGTGCCAGCAGCTCTGCGGCGGGACGGCCGAACACCGGGGAGCTGTTTTTT
>15|TRBJ1-2|-|-|TRBV2
CASSEDAGLPIGYTF
TGTGCCAGCAGTGAAGACGCGGGATTGCCAATTGGCTACACCTTC
>16|TRBJ1-3|-|-|TRBV7-2
CASSEGQPNSGNTIYF
TGTGCCAGCAGCGAAGGACAGCCTAACTCTGGAAACACCATATATTTT
>16|TRBJ1-2|TRBD1|-|TRBV4-3
CASSQDHDRGIHGYTF
TGCGCCAGCAGCCAAGATCACGACAGGGGAATACATGGCTACACCTTC
>14|TRBJ2-1|TRBD2|-|TRBV2
CASALAGGRNEQFF
TGTGCCAGCGCCTTAGCGGGGGGGCGGAATGAGCAGTTCTTC
>13|TRBJ1-2|-|few|TRBV10-3
CAISEPIRSGYTF
TGTGCCATCAGTGAGCCGATCCGTAGTGGCTACACCTTC
>13|TRBJ1-2|-|-|TRBV28
CASSIGGQGGYTF
TGTGCCAGCAGCATAGGGGGTCAGGGTGGCTACACCTTC
>13|TRBJ2-5|-|-|TRBV30
CAWSVPPVETQYF
TGTGCCTGGAGTGTACCCCCAGTTGAGACCCAGTACTTC
>13|TRBJ2-1|TRBD2|-|TRBV7-2
CASSLNSGNEQFF
TGTGCCAGCAGCTTAAATAGCGGGAATGAGCAGTTCTTC
>15|TRBJ1-6|TRBD1|-|TRBV25-1
CASRNRQGADSPLHF
TGTGCCAGCAGGAATCGACAGGGGGCGGATTCACCCCTCCACTTT
>11|TRBJ1-2|-|-|TRBV30
CAWTLTGGYTF
TGTGCCTGGACACTCACCGGTGGCTACACCTTC
>15|TRBJ1-2|TRBD1|-|TRBV5-6
CASSEARTGIYGYTF
TGTGCCAGCAGCGAGGCCCGGACAGGGATCTATGGCTACACCTTC
>13|TRBJ1-6|-|-|TRBV2
CASRRGNNSPLHF
TGTGCCAGCAGGCGGGGGAATAATTCACCCCTCCACTTT
>14|TRBJ1-5|-|-|TRBV7-2
CASSLDFGSQPQHF
TGTGCCAGCAGCTTAGATTTTGGGAGTCAGCCCCAGCATTTT
>14|TRBJ2-1|TRBD1|few|TRBV11-2
CASSWGQMNNEQFF
TGTGCCAGCAGCTGGGGACAGATGAACAATGAGCAGTTCTTC
>14|TRBJ1-3|-|few|TRBV19
CASSVTGSGNTIYF
TGTGCCAGTAGTGTCACCGGCTCTGGAAACACCATATATTTT
>14|TRBJ2-7|TRBD1|-|TRBV6-1
CARAPPGQGPEQYF
TGTGCCAGGGCCCCTCCGGGACAGGGGCCCGAGCAGTACTTC
>14|TRBJ1-4|-|-|TRBV28
CASRGGGLGEKLFF
TGTGCCAGCCGCGGCGGGGGGCTAGGTGAAAAACTGTTTTTT
>20|TRBJ1-1|TRBD1|once|TRBV27
CASSHLRGVGLTDRDTEAFF
TGTGCCAGCAGCCATTTGCGTGGCGTTGGACTAACTGACAGGGACACTGAAGCTTTCTTT
>15|TRBJ2-7|-|-|TRBV30
CAWSVGVTGPYEQYF
TGTGCCTGGAGTGTAGGCGTGACAGGTCCCTACGAGCAGTACTTC
>15|TRBJ1-3|-|-|TRBV6-4
CASSVSRDSGNTIYF
TGTGCCAGCAGTGTATCCCGGGACTCTGGAAACACCATATATTTT
>13|TRBJ1-2|TRBD1|-|TRBV6-1
CASSGQGNYGYTF
TGTGCCAGCAGTGGACAGGGGAACTATGGCTACACCTTC
>13|TRBJ1-2|TRBD1|-|TRBV7-2
CASSFDREDGYTF
TGTGCCAGCAGCTTCGACAGGGAGGATGGCTACACCTTC
>13|TRBJ1-1|TRBD1|-|TRBV6-5
CASKGQMNTEAFF
TGTGCCAGCAAGGGACAGATGAACACTGAAGCTTTCTTT
>15|TRBJ1-5|TRBD1|few|TRBV5-1
CASSLGDRLDQPQHF
TGCGCCAGCAGCTTGGGGGACAGACTCGATCAGCCCCAGCATTTT
>15|TRBJ1-5|-|few|TRBV10-3
CAISESGQSNQPQHF
TGTGCCATCAGTGAGTCGGGGCAGAGCAATCAGCCCCAGCATTTT
>15|TRBJ2-1|TRBD2|-|TRBV4-2
CASSALAGGLNEQFF
TGTGCCAGCAGTGCACTAGCGGGGGGGCTTAATGAGCAGTTCTTC
>13|TRBJ2-3|TRBD1|-|TRBV13
CASRQGGTDTRYF
TGTGCCAGCAGACAGGGGGGCACAGATACGCGGTATTTT
>16|TRBJ2-3|TRBD2|-|TRBV6-1
CASSEGVAGATDTQYF
TGTGCCAGCAGTGAAGGTGTAGCGGGGGCCACAGATACGCAGTATTTT
>16|TRBJ1-5|-|-|TRBV5-4
CASSIHHRDGNQPQHF
TGCGCCAGCAGCATACACCACAGGGATGGCAATCAGCCCCAGCATTTT
>15|TRBJ1-4|TRBD1|-|TRBV18
CASSRAGQPNEKLFF
TGTGCCAGCTCCCGCGCGGGACAGCCTAATGAAAAACTGTTTTTT
>15|TRBJ2-1|-|-|TRBV7-3
CASGSGEGTYNEQFF
TGTGCCAGCGGGAGCGGAGAAGGAACCTACAATGAGCAGTTCTTC
>14|TRBJ1-1|TRBD1|-|TRBV18
CASYRDSLATEAFF
TGTGCCAGCTACCGGGACAGTTTGGCCACTGAAGCTTTCTTT
>14|TRBJ2-1|TRBD1|few|TRBV7-9
CASSLAGDRGEQFF
TGTGCCAGCAGCTTAGCGGGGGACAGGGGTGAGCAGTTCTTC
>14|TRBJ2-7|TRBD2|few|TRBV7-2
CASSVHGGTYEQYF
TGTGCCAGCAGCGTACACGGGGGGACCTACGAGCAGTACTTC
>17|TRBJ2-3|-|-|TRBV7-3
CASSLTDQDRNTDTQYF
TGTGCCAGCAGCTTAACGGACCAAGACAGAAACACAGATACGCAGTATTTT
>15|TRBJ1-4|-|-|TRBV7-9
CSSSPRQATNEKLFF
TGTTCCAGCAGCCCTCGACAGGCAACTAATGAAAAACTGTTTTTT
>12|TRBJ2-5|-|-|TRBV7-9
CASSLSTETQYF
TGTGCCAGCAGCTTATCTACGGAGACCCAGTACTTC
>14|TRBJ2-1|-|-|TRBV5-4
CASSLPGLANEQFF
TGTGCCAGCAGCTTGCCTGGGCTAGCGAATGAGCAGTTCTTC